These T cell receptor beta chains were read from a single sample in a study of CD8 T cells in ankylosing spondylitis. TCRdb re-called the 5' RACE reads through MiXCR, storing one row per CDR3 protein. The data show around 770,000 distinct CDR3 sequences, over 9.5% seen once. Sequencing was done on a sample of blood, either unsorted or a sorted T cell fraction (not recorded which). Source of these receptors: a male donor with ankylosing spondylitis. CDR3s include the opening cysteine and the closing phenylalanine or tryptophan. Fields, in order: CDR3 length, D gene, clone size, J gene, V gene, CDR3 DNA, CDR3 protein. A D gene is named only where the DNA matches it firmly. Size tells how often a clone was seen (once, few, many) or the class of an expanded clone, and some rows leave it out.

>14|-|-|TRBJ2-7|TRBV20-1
TGCAGTGCTAGAGCGCGGGCTTCCAGCTACGAGCAGTACTTC
CSARARASSYEQYF
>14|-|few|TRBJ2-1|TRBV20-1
TGCAGTGCTAGAGAGGGGACAGCGGGCAATGAGCAGTTCTTC
CSAREGTAGNEQFF
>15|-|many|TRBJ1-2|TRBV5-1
TGCGCCAGTCGATCCGTCGTGGGTACCTGGGAAGGCTACACCTTC
CASRSVVGTWEGYTF
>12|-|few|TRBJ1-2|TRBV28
TGTGCCAGCCTAGACAGTATCTATGGCTACACCTTC
CASLDSIYGYTF
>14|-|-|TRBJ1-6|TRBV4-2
TGTGCCAGCAGCCAAGTAACAAGTAATTCACCCCTCCACTTT
CASSQVTSNSPLHF
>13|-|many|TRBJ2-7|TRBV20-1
TGCAGTGCTAGCACCCTTCCCTCCTACGAGCAGTACTTC
CSASTLPSYEQYF
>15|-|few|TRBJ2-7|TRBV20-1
TGCAGTGCTGACAGGGATGGGGGGTTTATCTACGAGCAGTACTTC
CSADRDGGFIYEQYF
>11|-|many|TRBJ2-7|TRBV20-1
TGCAGTGCTAGGATCCGGGGGGAGCAGTACTTC
CSARIRGEQYF
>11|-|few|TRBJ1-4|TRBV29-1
TGCAGCGTTGTACAGCTAGAAAAACTGTTTTTT
CSVVQLEKLFF
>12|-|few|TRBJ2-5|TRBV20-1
TGCAGTGCTAGGAGGAGTTGGGAGACCCAGTACTTC
CSARRSWETQYF
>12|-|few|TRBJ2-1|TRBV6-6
TGTGCCAGCAGGCCACAGGGTGGCGAGCAGTTCTTC
CASRPQGGEQFF
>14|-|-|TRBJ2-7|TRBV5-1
TGCGCCAGCAGCGTAGGGACTCTCCTAGGGGAGCAGTACTTC
CASSVGTLLGEQYF
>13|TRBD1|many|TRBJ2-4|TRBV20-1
TGCAGTGGAACCGACAGGGGGCAAAACATTCAGTACTTC
CSGTDRGQNIQYF
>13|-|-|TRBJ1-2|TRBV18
TGTGCCAGCTCACCACGGCGCCAGGAGGGCTACACCTTC
CASSPRRQEGYTF
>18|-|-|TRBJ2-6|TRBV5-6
TGTGCCAGCAGCTTGGCCAGGGCCTTTTTCTCTGGGGCCAACGTCCTGACTTTC
CASSLARAFFSGANVLTF
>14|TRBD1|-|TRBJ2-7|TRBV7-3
TGTGCCAGCAGCCTGGACAGGGGGCAGTACGAGCAGTACTTC
CASSLDRGQYEQYF
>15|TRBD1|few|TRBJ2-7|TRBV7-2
TGTGCCAGCAGCTTAGGGGGACAGGTCAGGTACGAGCAGTACTTC
CASSLGGQVRYEQYF
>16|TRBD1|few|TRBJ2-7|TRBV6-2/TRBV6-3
TGTGCCAGCAGGGGGAGAAGGGGGACAGGCAACTACGAGCAGTACTTC
CASRGRRGTGNYEQYF
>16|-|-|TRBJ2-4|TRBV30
TGTGCCTGGAGTGCCCACTGGGGAATAGCCAAAAACATTCAGTACTTC
CAWSAHWGIAKNIQYF
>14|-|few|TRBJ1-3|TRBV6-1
TGTGCCAGCAACGGGGGACCCTCTGGAAACACCATATATTTT
CASNGGPSGNTIYF
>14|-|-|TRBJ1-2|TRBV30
TGTGCCTGGAGTCCCCGAGGACGGGCCTCTGGCTACACCTTC
CAWSPRGRASGYTF
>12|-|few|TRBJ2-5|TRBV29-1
TGCAGCGTTTCTAGGGGGGAAGAGACCCAGTACTTC
CSVSRGEETQYF
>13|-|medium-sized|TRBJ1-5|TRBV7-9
TGTGCCAGCAGCTCTACAAGCAATCAGCCCCAGCATTTT
CASSSTSNQPQHF
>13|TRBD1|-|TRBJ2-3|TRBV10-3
TGTGCCATCAAGGAGACAGGGCCAGATACGCAGTATTTT
CAIKETGPDTQYF
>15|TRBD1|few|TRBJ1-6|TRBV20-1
TGCAGTGCTACCCGGGACAGCCCCGCGAATTCACCCCTCCACTTT
CSATRDSPANSPLHF
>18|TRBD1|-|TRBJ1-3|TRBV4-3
TGCGCCAGCAGCCAAGATTGGAGGGACAGGTACTCTGGAAACACCATATATTTT
CASSQDWRDRYSGNTIYF
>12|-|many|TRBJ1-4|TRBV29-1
TGCAGCGTTGCACCTACAAATGAAAAACTGTTTTTT
CSVAPTNEKLFF
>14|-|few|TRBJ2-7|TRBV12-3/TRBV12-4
TGTGCCAGCAGTTTATCTGCACTAGGATACGAGCAGTACTTC
CASSLSALGYEQYF
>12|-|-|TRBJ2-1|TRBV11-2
TGTGCCAGCAGCCCCCTCAAACGGGAGCAGTTCTTC
CASSPLKREQFF
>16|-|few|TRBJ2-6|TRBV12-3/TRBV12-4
TGTGCCAGCACCCTTTCGGGCCGCTCTGGGGCCAACGTCCTGATTTTC
CASTLSGRSGANVLIF
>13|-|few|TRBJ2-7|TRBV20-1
TGCAGTGCTAAAACAGCTACCCTCCTGGCGCAGTACTTC
CSAKTATLLAQYF
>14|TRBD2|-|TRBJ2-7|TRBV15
TGTGCCACCAGCAGAACGGGACTAGCCCACGAGCAGTACTTC
CATSRTGLAHEQYF
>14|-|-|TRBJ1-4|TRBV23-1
TGCGCCAGCGGAGGGGGACTAACTAATGAAAAACTGTTTTTT
CASGGGLTNEKLFF
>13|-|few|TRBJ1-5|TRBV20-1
TGCAGTGCTAGAAGTTCAGCTAATCAGCCCCAGCATTTT
CSARSSANQPQHF
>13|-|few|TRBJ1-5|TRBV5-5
TGTGCCAGCAGCTTTACCCGATTAGAGCCCCAGCATTTT
CASSFTRLEPQHF
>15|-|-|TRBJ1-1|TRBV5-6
TGTGCCAGCAGCTTGCTCGGGAGGAGGGGAGTTGGAGATTTCTTT
CASSLLGRRGVGDFF
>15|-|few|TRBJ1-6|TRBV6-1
TGTGCCAGCAGGCCACCTGGGACCTATAATTCACCCCTCCACTTT
CASRPPGTYNSPLHF
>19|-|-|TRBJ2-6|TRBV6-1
TGTGCCAGCAGTGAGGGACTTGAGGGGGCGTTAGCTGGGGCCAACGTCCTGACTTTC
CASSEGLEGALAGANVLTF
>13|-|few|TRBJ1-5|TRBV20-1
TGCAGTGCTAGAGACGCCAGTCATCAGCCCCAGCATTTT
CSARDASHQPQHF
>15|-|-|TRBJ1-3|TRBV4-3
TGCGCCAGCAGCCAAGATTCCCGGCAGGGGATGACCATATATTTT
CASSQDSRQGMTIYF
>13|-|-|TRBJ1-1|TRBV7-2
TGTGCCAGCACCACGGGGGGAGGCCTTGAAGCTTTCTTT
CASTTGGGLEAFF
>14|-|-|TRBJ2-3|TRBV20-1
TGCAGTGCTACACGAGGACGGAGCACAGATACGCAGTATTTT
CSATRGRSTDTQYF
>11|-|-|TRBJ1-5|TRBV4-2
TGTGCCAGCAGCCGAGGGGGGTCCCAGCATTTT
CASSRGGSQHF
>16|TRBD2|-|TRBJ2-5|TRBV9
TGTGCCCGCAGCGTAGATAGCGGGGGACTTCAAGAGACTCAGTACTTC
CARSVDSGGLQETQYF
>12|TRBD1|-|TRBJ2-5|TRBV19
TGTGCCAGTAGGGGACAGGGTGAGACCCAGTACTTC
CASRGQGETQYF
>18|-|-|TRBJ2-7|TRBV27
TGTGCCAGCAGTTCTACAACCGGGGGACTGGGACAAGACTACGAGCAGTACTTC
CASSSTTGGLGQDYEQYF
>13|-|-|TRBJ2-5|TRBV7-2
TGTGCCAGCAGCCCGGGACTGGGGGCGACCCAGTACTTC
CASSPGLGATQYF
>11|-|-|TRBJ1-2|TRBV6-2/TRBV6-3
TGTGCCAGCAGTTACGTCTATGGCTACACCTTC
CASSYVYGYTF
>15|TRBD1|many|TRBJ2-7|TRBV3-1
TGTGCCAGCAGCCAAGGGATACACAGGGGTACCGAGCAGTACTTC
CASSQGIHRGTEQYF
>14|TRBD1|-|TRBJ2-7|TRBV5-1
TGCGCCAGCAGCGAGACAGGGAACTCCTACGAGCAGTACTTC
CASSETGNSYEQYF
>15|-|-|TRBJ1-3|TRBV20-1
TGCAGTGCTAGAGGGAAGCGGGCCTCTGGAAACACCATATATTTT
CSARGKRASGNTIYF
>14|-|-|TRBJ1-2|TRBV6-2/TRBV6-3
TGTGCCAGCAGCCTAGCAAGTGGAAGGCGCGGCTACACCTTC
CASSLASGRRGYTF
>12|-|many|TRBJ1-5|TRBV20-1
TGCAGTGCTGGACAGCTGGGTCAGCCCCAGCATTTT
CSAGQLGQPQHF